This T cell receptor (beta chain) was sequenced during a study of CXCR3 chemokines and chemotherapy response in bladder cancer (dated by TCRdb to between 2021 and 2023). General notes on the study: The study set out to examine whether the activity of the CXCR3 chemokine system within tumors predicted response to chemotherapy in human bladder cancer.

The CDR3 covers 14 residues, taking in both the cysteine and the phenylalanine. Only the CDR3 portion is preserved as DNA: 42 bases, with reading frame beginning at the first base. V is pared back by 4 bases and J by 3 bases, with 13 bases lying between the germline termini. Reading the germline V gene (reference sequence) gives CDR1 SGHNT and CDR2 YYREEE. This clonotype was counted many times. This receptor's antigen is unknown. Per-base qualities were not stored, and no clone one base away is much larger. Library method: PCR. The sequencer listed for this sample is Illumina HiSeq 2500. TCRdb cleaned the public reads at Q25 with fastp, built clones with MiXCR and kept in-frame beta chains. Records with the same CDR3 protein are collapsed into one entry carrying the most frequent genes and DNA. The sample table lists about 5,000 distinct CDR3 sequences, around 15% of them with a count of one. Roughly 12% of the sample comes from the top ten.

The sample was gathered from a patient whose treatment included neoadjuvant chemotherapy. The rearranged chain carries TRBV5-4 and TRBJ1-1; the D segment cannot be called with confidence. This clonotype was sampled from a human donor with bladder cancer that responded to neoadjuvant chemotherapy. DNA sequence: TGTGCCAGCAGCCCTACAGCACAATACACTGAAGCTTTCTTT. This sequence encodes CASSPTAQYTEAFF.